This T cell receptor (beta chain) was profiled in a study of T cells in Graves' hyperthyroidism and ophthalmopathy. From RNA transcripts, TCR beta CDR3 regions were amplified. A set of HTBI primers served as the primers for a first-round RT-PCR of the TCR CDR3. TCRdb called the multiplex PCR reads again in MiXCR, with one record for every CDR3 protein. The sample yields some 600,000 distinct CDR3 sequences, around 14% seen once. This clonotype was counted at least ten times. The length of the CDR3 is 14 residues. The ends were cut back, 6 bases at V and 4 bases at J, with 16 bases in the middle. In germline, CDR1 is KGHSH, CDR2 LQKENI. The blood sample dates from first hyperthyroidism diagnosis, preceding any ophthalmopathy symptoms.

This clonotype was obtained from a woman in her thirties with Graves' hyperthyroidism that later progressed to Graves' ophthalmopathy. The sequenced sample was blood. The chain is built from TRBV18 and TRBJ2-7; the D gene is possibly TRBD2 (5 bases). Here the CDR3 reads CASSDPGSGYEQYF. The CDR3 region has the DNA TGTGCCAGCTCCGACCCCGGGTCGGGGTACGAGCAGTACTTC.